The source of this T cell receptor beta chain is a study of CD8+CD57+ T cells in acquired aplastic anemia (dated by TCRdb to 2016 to 2018). Study-wide context: DNA extracted from sorted CD4+ and CD8+ cells had a mean of approximately 3 ug, with a range of about 0.18 to 27.4 ug. CD8+CD57+ expansion was defined as frequency above the mean frequency observed in healthy subjects.

TCR beta VDJ combination and CDR3 sequence profiling used genomic DNA as the template. TCR repertoire sequencing was run on an Illumina HiSeq 2000. In the paper's pipeline: Repertoire assessment relied on Simpson's diversity index, CDR3 size and DJ length profiles, and TRBV/TRBJ rearrangement plots. Whichever DNA sequence was most abundant in the deep sequencing data was defined as the immunodominant clone. CDR3 amino acid sequences were screened for sharing across subjects and compared with published repertoires and the VDJdb database. TCRdb passed the public sequencing reads through fastp at Q25 and MiXCR, retaining productive beta sequences. Identical CDR3 proteins give one entry, which carries the most common genes and DNA. These V and J calls derive from TCRdb rather than the authors' analysis. The sample records 130,000 or so distinct CDR3 sequences, approximately 61% of which are singletons. The ten largest clones represent roughly 30% of the sample.

The patients picked for sequencing were ones in whom flow cytometry had shown an expansion of CD8+CD57+ cells. Severe acquired aplastic anemia was diagnosed in all patients according to International Study of Aplastic Anemia and Agranulocytosis and Camitta criteria. Patients had received no therapy at the time of blood sampling. In the study, sorted CD4+ and CD8+ blood T cells from patients with severe aplastic anemia and from healthy subjects underwent deep sequencing of TCR repertoires. In the USA, patient enrollment took place under clinicaltrials.gov protocols 00001620, 01623167, 00001397, 00071045, 00081523 and 00961064. Ficoll-Paque density gradient centrifugation was used to isolate peripheral blood mononuclear cells. CD4+ and CD8+ T cells were sorted by FACS or magnetic beads before DNA extraction. The full study reports these points: Between patients and healthy controls, no significant difference in CD8+ Simpson's diversity was found (P=0.060). Some 30 CD8+ CDR3 sequences were shared between patients and controls but appeared highly expressed in patients and within their immunodominant clones.

This clonotype occurred many times. Its antigen specificity is not known. No clone much larger than this one lies a single base away; base qualities are absent. The receptor comes from a human donor with aplastic anemia. The sequenced sample consisted of sorted CD4+, CD8+, or CD8+CD57+ T cells (not recorded which) from PBMCs.

The nucleotides read TGTGCCAGCAGCCTACCCGGGGGCTACGAGCAGTACTTC. Its protein product is CASSLPGGYEQYF. The chain couples TRBV27 to TRBJ2-7, with TRBD2 perhaps the D gene, on 6 matching bases. V is clipped by 6 bases and J by 3 bases, and the sequence between their germline boundaries is 12 bases long. The CDR3 measures 13 amino acids from cysteine to phenylalanine. Only the CDR3 DNA is retained, 39 bases long and in frame from the first base. CDR1 and CDR2, per the germline V gene (reference sequence), are MNHEY and SMNVEV.